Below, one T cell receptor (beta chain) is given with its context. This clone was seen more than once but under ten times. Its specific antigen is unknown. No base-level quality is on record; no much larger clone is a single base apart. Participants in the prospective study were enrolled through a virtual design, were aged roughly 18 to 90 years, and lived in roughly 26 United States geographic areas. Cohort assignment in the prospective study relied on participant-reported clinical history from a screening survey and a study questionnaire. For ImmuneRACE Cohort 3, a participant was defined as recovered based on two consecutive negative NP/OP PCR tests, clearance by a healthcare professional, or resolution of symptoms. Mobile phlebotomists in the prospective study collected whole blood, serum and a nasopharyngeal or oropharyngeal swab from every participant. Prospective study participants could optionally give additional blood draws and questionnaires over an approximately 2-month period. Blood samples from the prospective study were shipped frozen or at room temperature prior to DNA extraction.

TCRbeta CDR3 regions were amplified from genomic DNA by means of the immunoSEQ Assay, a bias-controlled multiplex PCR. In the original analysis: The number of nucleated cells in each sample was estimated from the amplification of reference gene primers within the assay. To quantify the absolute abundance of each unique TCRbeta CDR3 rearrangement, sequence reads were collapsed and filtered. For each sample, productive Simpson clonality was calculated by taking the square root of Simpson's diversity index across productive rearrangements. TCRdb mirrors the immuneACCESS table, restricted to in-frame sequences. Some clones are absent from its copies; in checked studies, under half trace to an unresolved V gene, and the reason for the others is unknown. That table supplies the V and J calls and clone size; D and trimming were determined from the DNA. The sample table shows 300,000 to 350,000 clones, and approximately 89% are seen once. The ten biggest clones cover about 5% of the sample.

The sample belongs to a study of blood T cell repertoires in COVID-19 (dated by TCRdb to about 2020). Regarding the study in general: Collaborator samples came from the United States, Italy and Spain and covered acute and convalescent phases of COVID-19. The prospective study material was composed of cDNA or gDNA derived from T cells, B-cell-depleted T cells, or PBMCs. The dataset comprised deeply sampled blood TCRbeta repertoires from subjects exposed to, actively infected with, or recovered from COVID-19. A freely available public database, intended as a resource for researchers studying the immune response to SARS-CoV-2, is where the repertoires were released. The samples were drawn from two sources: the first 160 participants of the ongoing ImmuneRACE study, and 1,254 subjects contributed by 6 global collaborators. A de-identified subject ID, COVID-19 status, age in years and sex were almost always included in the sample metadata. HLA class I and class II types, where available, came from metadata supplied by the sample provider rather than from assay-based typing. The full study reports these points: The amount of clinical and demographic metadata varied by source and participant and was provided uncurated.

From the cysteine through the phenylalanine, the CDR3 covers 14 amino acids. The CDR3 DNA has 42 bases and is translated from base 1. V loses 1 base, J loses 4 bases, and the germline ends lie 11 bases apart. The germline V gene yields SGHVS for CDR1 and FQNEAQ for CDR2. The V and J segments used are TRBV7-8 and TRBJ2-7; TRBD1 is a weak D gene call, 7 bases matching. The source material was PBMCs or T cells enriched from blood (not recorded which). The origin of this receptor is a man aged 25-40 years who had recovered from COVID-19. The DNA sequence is TGTGCCAGCAGCTTAGGTGCAGGGGGGTACGAGCAGTACTTC. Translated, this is CASSLGAGGYEQYF.